This entry lists 3 T cell receptor beta chains sequenced from one sample in a study of cytomegalovirus exposure and HLA in healthy donors. A multiplex PCR was run with 60 Vbeta primers and 13 Jbeta primers. Clones were read by immunoSEQ multiplex PCR, and TCRdb kept only the in-frame ones, dropping some. The sample shows under 150,000 clones, 68% of them seen only once. The specimen was PBMCs. Source of these receptors: a man between 60 and 70 years old in good health and CMV-seronegative.

J is TRBJ2-7 and V is TRBV28, with a tentative D call TRBD1 (5 bases). V gave up 7 bases and J gave up 1 base, with 11 bases separating them. The germline V gene has CDR1 MDHEN and CDR2 SYDVKM. The CDR3 extends over 13 amino acids. The CDR3 sequence: CASTKGFSYEQYF. In nucleotides, the CDR3 is TGTGCCAGCACTAAGGGGTTTTCCTACGAGCAGTACTTC.

This sequence joins TRBV19 and TRBJ2-6, with 8 bases aligning to TRBD1. The germline gives CDR1 LNHDA, CDR2 SQIVND (reference sequence). This CDR3 is 18 amino acids long. V dropped 3 bases and J dropped 4; count of bases not matched to a gene: 11. CDR3 DNA sequence: TGTGCCAGTAGTATGAGAGACAGGGGAGGTTCGGGGGCCAACGTCCTGACTTTC. Translating it yields CASSMRDRGGSGANVLTF.

The V and J genes are TRBV28 and TRBJ1-5; no clear D. Germline CDR1 reads MDHEN; CDR2 reads SYDVKM. Trimming shortened V by 1 base and J by 6 bases, and 10 bases separated the two germline ends. CDR3 length: 14 amino acids. CDR3 in amino acids: CASSLYREGQPQHF. The CDR3 coding sequence is TGTGCCAGCAGTTTATATAGGGAGGGTCAGCCCCAGCATTTT. Full variable domain (missing parts from reference TRBV28 and TRBJ1-5): DVKVTQSSRYLVKRTGEKVFLECVQDMDHENMFWYRQDPGLGLRLIYFSYDVKMKEKGDIPEGYSVSREKKERFSLILESASTNQTSMYLCASSLYREGQPQHFGDGTRLSIL.